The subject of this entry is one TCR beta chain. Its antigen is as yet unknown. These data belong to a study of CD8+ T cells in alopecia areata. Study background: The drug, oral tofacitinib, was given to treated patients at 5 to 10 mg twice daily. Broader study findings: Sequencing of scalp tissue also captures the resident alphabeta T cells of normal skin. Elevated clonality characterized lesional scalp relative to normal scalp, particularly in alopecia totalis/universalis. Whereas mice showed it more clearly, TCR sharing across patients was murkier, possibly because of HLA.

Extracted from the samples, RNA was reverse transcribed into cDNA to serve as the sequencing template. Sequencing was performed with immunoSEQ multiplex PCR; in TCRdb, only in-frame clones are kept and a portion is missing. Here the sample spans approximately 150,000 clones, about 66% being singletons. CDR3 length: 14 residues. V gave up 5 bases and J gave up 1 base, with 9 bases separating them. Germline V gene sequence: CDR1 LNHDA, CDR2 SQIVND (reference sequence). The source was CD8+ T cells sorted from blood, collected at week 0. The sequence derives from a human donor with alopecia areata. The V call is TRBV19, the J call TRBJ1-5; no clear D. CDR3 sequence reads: CASSPSESNQPQHF. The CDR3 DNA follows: TGTGCCAGTAGTCCCTCCGAGAGCAATCAGCCCCAGCATTTT.